The 4 T cell receptor beta chains below come from one sample, sequenced in a study of blood T cell repertoires in COVID-19. Profiled with immunoSEQ multiplex PCR; TCRdb holds only in-frame clones, not every one. This sample has 95,000 to 150,000 clones, with 60% to 85% found just once. The source material was peripheral blood. The origin of the receptors is a man in his 70s with acute or convalescent COVID-19.

The J gene is TRBJ2-5, the V gene TRBV19, with 13 bases fitting TRBD2. CDR3 length: 14 amino acids. V was pared by 6 bases and J by 3 bases, with 1 base of the junction left unmatched. Germline V gives CDR1 LNHDA, CDR2 SQIVND (reference sequence). The chain's CDR3 is CASRLAGGEETQYF. The CDR3 DNA is TGTGCCAGTAGACTAGCGGGGGGGGAAGAGACCCAGTACTTC.

This chain connects TRBV7-7 to TRBJ1-4; D is perhaps TRBD1 (6 bases). In germline, CDR1 is SSHAT, CDR2 FNYEAQ (reference sequence). The length of the CDR3 is 15 residues. The V end was cut by 5 bases, the J end by 5 bases, with 15 bases between. The CDR3 loop reads CASSQAQGGNEKLFF. The DNA for the CDR3 is TGTGCCAGCAGCCAGGCACAGGGCGGCAATGAAAAACTGTTTTTT.

The rearrangement uses TRBV7-8 and TRBJ2-5; D ambiguous. Germline values: CDR1 SGHVS, CDR2 FQNEAQ. CDR3 length equals 15 residues. V was clipped by 0 bases and J by 7 bases, with 15 bases between them. Here the CDR3 reads CASSLAPRPLGTQYF. CDR3 in DNA: TGTGCCAGCAGCTTAGCGCCCCGGCCTCTAGGGACCCAGTACTTC.

The chain has TRBV10-2 and TRBJ1-2; 7 bases match TRBD1. CDR1 is WSHSY and CDR2 is SAAADI in the germline V gene. The CDR3 consists of 15 residues. The ends lost 6 bases at V and 1 base at J; junction bases unmatched: 8. This CDR3 is CASRERQGYNYGYTF. Written as DNA, the CDR3 is TGCGCCAGCAGGGAAAGACAGGGCTATAACTATGGCTACACCTTC.